This T cell receptor (beta chain) stems from a study of OX40 agonist ivuxolimab in advanced cancers. Germline V CDR1 and CDR2: MRHNA, SNTAGT. There are 14 residues in the CDR3. The V gene lost 2 bases and the J gene lost 10 bases, with 15 bases spanning the gap. This clone was counted between two and nine times. Produced via immunoSEQ multiplex PCR; TCRdb's table is partial and in-frame only. The sample includes about 80,000 clones, roughly 90% of them seen just once. The sample here was CD4+ or CD8+ T cells sorted from blood, taken in a trial of the OX40 agonist ivuxolimab. This chain joins TRBV6-4 and TRBJ2-1; D may be TRBD2 (6 bases). This receptor was obtained from an adult with an advanced solid tumor such as melanoma, head and neck, liver or kidney cancer. The CDR3 region is CASSDEEGLGEQFF. For the CDR3, the DNA is TGTGCCAGCAGTGACGAGGAGGGGCTGGGGGAGCAGTTCTTC.